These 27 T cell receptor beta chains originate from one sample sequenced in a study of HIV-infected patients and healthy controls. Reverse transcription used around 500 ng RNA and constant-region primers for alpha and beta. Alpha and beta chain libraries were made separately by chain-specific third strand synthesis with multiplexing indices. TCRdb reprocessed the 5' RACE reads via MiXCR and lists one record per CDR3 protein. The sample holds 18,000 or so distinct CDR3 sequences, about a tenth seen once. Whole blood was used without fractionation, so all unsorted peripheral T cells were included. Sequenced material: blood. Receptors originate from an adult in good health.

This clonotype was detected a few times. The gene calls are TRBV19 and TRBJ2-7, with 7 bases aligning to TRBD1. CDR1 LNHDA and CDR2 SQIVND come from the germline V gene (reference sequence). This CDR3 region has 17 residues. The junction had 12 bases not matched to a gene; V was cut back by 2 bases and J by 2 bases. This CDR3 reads CASSISLGTEDPYEQYF. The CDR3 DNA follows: TGTGCCAGTAGTATAAGTTTGGGGACAGAGGATCCCTACGAGCAGTACTTC.

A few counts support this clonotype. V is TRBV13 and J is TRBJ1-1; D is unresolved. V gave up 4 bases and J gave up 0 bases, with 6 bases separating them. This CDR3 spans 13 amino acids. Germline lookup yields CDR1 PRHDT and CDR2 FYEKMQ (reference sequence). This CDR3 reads CASSSVMNTEAFF. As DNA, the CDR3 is TGTGCCAGCAGCTCCGTAATGAACACTGAAGCTTTCTTT.

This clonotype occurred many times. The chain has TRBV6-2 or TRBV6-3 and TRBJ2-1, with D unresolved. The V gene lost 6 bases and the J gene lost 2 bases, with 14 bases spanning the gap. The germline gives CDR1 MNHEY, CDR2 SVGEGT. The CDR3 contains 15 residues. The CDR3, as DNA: TGTGCCAGCAGGAAGGGTCCCGACGCCTACAATGAGCAGTTCTTC. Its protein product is CASRKGPDAYNEQFF.

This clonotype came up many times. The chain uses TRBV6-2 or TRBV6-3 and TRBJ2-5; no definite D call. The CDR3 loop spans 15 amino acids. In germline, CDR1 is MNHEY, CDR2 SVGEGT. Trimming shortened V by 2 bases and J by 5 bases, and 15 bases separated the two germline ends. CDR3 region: CASSYGALPGETQYF. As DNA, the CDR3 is TGTGCCAGCAGTTACGGTGCTCTCCCTGGGGAGACCCAGTACTTC.

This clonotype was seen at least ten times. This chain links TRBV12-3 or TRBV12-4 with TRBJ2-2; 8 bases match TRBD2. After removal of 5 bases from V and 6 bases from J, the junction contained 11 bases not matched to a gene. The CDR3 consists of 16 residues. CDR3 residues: CASSGAGVPPAGELFF. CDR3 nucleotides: TGTGCCAGCAGTGGAGCGGGAGTCCCCCCCGCCGGGGAGCTGTTTTTT.

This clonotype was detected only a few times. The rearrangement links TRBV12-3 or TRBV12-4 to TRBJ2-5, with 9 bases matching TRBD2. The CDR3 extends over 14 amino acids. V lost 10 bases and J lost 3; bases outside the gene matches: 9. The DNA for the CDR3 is TGTGCCATCAGCGGGGGGCCAATAGAAGAGACCCAGTACTTC. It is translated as CAISGGPIEETQYF.

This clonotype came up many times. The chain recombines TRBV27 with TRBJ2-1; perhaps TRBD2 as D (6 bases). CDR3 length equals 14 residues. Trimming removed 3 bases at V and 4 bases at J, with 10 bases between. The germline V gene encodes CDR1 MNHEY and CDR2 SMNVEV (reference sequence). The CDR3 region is CASSLVSGYNEQFF. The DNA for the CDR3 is TGTGCCAGCAGTTTGGTTAGCGGTTACAATGAGCAGTTCTTC.

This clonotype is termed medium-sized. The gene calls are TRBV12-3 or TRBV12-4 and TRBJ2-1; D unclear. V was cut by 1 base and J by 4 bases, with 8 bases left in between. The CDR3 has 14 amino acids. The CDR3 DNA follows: TGTGCCAGCAGTTTAGGGGTCCTATACAATGAGCAGTTCTTC. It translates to CASSLGVLYNEQFF.

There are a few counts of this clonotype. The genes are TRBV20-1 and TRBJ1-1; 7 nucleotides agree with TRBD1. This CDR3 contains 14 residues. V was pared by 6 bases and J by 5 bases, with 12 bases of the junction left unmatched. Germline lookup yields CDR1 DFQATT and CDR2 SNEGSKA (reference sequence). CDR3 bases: TGCAGTGCAGGTTCCAGGGGGATGAGGACTGAAGCTTTCTTT. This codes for CSAGSRGMRTEAFF.

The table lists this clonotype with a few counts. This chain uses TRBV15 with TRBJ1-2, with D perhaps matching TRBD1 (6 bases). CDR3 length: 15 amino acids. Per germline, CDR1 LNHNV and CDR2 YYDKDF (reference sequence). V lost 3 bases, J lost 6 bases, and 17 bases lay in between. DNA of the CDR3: TGTGCCACCAGCAGGACGACGGGGGCACCTGATGGCTACACCTTC. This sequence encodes CATSRTTGAPDGYTF.

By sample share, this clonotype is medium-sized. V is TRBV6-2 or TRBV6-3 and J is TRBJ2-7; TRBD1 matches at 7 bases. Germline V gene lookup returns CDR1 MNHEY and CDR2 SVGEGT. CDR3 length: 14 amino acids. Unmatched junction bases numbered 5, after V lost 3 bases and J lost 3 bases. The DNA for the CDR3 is TGTGCCAGCAGTTATGAGACAGGGAGCTACGAGCAGTACTTC. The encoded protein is CASSYETGSYEQYF.

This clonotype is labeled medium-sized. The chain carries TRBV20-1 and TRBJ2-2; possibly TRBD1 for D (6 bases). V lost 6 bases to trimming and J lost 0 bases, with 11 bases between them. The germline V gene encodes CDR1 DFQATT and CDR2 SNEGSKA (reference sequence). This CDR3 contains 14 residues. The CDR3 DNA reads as TGCAGTGCCCCCGGGACAACGAACACCGGGGAGCTGTTTTTT. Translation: CSAPGTTNTGELFF.

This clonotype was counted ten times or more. The CDR3 DNA reads TGTGCCAGCAGTATTACAGGGTCGGTCACCGGGGAGCTGTTTTTT. Its translation is CASSITGSVTGELFF. The chain is built from TRBV2 and TRBJ2-2; tentative D call: TRBD1 (6 bases). From germline, CDR1 is SNHLY and CDR2 FYNNEI. Deletions cut 5 bases from V and 4 bases from J, with 14 bases between. This CDR3 region has 15 residues.

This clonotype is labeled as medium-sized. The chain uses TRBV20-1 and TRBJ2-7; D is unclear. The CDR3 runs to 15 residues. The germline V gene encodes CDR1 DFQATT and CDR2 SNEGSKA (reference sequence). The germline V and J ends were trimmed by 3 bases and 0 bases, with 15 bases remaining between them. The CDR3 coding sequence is TGCAGTGCTAGGGTGGCAGCTCCTAGCTCCTACGAGCAGTACTTC. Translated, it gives CSARVAAPSSYEQYF.

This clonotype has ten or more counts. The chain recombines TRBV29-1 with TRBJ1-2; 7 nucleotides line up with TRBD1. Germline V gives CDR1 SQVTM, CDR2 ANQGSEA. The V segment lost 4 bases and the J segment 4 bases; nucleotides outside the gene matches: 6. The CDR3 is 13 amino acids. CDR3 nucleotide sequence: TGCAGCGTTGCGACAGGGTCAGCCTATGGCTACACCTTC. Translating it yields CSVATGSAYGYTF.

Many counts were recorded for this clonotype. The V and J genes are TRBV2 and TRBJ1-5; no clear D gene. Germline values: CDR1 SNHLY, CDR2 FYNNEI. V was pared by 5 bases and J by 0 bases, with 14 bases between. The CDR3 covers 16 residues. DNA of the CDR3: TGTGCCAGCAGTAAAGAAAGACCGGTTAGCAATCAGCCCCAGCATTTT. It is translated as CASSKERPVSNQPQHF.

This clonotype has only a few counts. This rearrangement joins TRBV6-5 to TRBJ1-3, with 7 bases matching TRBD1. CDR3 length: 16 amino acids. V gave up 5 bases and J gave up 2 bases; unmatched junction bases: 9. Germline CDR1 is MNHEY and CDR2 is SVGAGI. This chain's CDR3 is CASSNLPGGTGNTIYF. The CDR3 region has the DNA TGTGCCAGCAGTAATCTTCCAGGGGGTACTGGAAACACCATATATTTT.

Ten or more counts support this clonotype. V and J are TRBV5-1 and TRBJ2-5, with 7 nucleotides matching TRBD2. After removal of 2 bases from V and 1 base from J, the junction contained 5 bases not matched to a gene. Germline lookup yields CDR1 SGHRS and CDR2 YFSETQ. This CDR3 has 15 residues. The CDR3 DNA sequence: TGCGCCAGCAGCTTTACGGGAGGTATCCAAGAGACCCAGTACTTC. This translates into CASSFTGGIQETQYF.

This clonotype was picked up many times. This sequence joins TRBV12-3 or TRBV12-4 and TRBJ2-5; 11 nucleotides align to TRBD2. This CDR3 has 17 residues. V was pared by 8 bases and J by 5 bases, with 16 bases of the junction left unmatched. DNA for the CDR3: TGTGCCAGCGGCCAGGGACTAGCGGCCATCGGTGGGGAGACCCAGTACTTC. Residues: CASGQGLAAIGGETQYF.

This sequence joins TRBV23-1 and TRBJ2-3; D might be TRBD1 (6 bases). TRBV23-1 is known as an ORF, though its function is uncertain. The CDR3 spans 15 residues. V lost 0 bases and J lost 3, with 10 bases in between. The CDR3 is CASSQSPGATDTQYF. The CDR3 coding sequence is TGCGCCAGCAGTCAATCCCCAGGGGCAACAGATACGCAGTATTTT.

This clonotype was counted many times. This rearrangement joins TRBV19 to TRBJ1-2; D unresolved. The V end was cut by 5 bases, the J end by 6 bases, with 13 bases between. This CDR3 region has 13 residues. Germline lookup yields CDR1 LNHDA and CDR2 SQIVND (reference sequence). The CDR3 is CASSPLPGDGYTF. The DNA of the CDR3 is TGTGCCAGTAGTCCCCTTCCCGGGGATGGCTACACCTTC.

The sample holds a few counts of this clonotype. The CDR3: CASSLVSGGPTDTQYF. CDR3 nucleotides: TGTGCCAGCAGCTTAGTGTCAGGGGGACCCACAGATACGCAGTATTTT. The genes are TRBV7-2 and TRBJ2-3, with 7 bases lining up with TRBD1. Looked up from germline, CDR1 is SGHTA and CDR2 is FQGNSA. The CDR3 is 16 amino acids. J was trimmed by 2 bases and V by 1 base; bases with no gene match: 6.

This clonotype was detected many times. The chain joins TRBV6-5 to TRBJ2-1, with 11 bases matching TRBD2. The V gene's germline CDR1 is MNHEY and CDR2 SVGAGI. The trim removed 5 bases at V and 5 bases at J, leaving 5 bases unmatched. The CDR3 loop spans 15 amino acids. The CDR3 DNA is TGTGCCAGCAGTAACCCGGGACTAGCGGACAATGAGCAGTTCTTC. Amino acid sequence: CASSNPGLADNEQFF.

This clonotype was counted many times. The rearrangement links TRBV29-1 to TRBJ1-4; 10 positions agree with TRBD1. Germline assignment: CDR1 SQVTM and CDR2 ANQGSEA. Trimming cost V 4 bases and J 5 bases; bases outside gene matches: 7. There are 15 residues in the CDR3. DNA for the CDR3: TGCAGCGTTGGGGACAGGGGATTTGGAAATGAAAAACTGTTTTTT. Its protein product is CSVGDRGFGNEKLFF. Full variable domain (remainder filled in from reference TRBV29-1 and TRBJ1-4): SAVISQKPSRDICQRGTSLTIQCQVDSQVTMMFWYRQQPGQSLTLIATANQGSEATYESGFVIDKFPISRPNLTFSTLTVSNMSPEDSSIYLCSVGDRGFGNEKLFFGSGTQLSVL.

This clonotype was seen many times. The CDR3 is CASSLGSENIQYF. Written as DNA, the CDR3 is TGTGCCAGCAGCTTAGGGAGCGAAAACATTCAGTACTTC. The gene calls are TRBV7-9 and TRBJ2-4; no firm D call. Trimming pared 1 base from V and 5 bases from J, leaving 6 bases between. The CDR3 sequence is 13 residues long. Germline V gene data show CDR1 as SEHNR and CDR2 as FQNEAQ (reference sequence).

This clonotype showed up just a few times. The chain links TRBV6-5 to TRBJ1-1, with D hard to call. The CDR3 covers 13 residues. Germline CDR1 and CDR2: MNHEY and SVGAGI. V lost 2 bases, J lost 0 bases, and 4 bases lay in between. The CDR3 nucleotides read TGTGCCAGCAGTTACGCAGTGAACACTGAAGCTTTCTTT. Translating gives CASSYAVNTEAFF.

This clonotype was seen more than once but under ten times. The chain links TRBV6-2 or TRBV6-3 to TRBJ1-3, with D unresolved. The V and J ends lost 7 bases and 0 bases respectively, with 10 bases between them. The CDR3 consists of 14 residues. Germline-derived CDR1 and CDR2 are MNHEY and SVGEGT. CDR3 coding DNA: TGTGCCAGCACCCGACACTCCTCTGGAAACACCATATATTTT. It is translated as CASTRHSSGNTIYF.